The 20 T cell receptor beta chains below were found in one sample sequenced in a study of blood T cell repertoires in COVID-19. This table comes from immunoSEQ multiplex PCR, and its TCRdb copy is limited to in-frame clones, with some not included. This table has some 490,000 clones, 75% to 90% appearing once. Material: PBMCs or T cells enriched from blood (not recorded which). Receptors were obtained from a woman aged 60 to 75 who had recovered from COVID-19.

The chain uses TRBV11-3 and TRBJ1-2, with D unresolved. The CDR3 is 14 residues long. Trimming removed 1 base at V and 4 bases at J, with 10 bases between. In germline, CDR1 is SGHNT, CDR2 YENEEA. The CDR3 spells CASSLGRDPYGYTF. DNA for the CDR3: TGTGCCAGCAGCTTAGGCCGGGATCCCTATGGCTACACCTTC.

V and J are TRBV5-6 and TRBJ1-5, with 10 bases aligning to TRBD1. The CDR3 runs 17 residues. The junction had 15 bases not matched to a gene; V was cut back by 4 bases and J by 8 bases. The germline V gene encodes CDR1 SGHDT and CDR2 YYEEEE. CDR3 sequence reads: CASSPWKGQGRWKPQHF. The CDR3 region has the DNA TGTGCCAGCAGCCCCTGGAAGGGACAGGGGCGGTGGAAGCCCCAGCATTTT.

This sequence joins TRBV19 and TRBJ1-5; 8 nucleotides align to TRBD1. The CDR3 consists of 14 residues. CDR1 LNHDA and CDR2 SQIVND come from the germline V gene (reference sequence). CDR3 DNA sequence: TGTGCTCATTTACAGGGGGTTAGCAATCAGCCCCAGCATTTT. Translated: CAHLQGVSNQPQHF.

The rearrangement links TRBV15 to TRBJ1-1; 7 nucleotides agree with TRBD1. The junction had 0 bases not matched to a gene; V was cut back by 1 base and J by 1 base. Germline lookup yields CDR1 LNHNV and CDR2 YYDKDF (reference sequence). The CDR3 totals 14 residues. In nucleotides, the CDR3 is TGTGCCACCAGCAGAGGGACAGGGAACACTGAAGCTTTCTTT. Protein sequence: CATSRGTGNTEAFF.

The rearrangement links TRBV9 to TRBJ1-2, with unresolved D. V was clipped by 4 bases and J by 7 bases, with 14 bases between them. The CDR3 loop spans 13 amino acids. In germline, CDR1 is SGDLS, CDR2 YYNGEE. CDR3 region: CASSFRAEGGYTF. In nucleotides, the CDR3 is TGTGCCAGCAGCTTCCGGGCCGAGGGTGGCTACACCTTC.

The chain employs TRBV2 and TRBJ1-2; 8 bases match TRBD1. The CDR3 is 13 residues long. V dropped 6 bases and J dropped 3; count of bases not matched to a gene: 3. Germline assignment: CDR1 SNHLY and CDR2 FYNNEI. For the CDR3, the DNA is TGTGCCAGCAGCCCGGGACAGGACTATGGCTACACCTTC. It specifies CASSPGQDYGYTF. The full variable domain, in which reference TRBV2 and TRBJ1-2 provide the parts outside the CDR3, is EPEVTQTPSHQVTQMGQEVILRCVPISNHLYFYWYRQILGQKVEFLVSFYNNEISEKSEIFDDQFSVERPDGSNFTLKIRSTKLEDSAMYFCASSPGQDYGYTFGSGTRLTVV.

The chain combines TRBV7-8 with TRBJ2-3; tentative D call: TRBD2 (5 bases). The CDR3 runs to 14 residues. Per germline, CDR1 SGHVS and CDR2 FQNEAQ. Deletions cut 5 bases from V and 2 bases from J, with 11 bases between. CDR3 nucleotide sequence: TGTGCCAGCAGCGTAGGGAGAATCACAGATACGCAGTATTTT. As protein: CASSVGRITDTQYF.

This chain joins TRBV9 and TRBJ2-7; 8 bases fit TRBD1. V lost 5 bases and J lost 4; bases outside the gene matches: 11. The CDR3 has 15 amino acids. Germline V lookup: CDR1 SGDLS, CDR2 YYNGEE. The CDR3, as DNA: TGTGCCAGCAGTTCTGAGCCAGGGGGCTTTTACGAGCAGTACTTC. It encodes CASSSEPGGFYEQYF.

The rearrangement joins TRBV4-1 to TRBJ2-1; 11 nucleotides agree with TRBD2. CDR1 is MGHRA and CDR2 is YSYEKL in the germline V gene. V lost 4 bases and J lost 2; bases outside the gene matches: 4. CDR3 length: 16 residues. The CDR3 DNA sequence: TGCGCCAGCAGCCGAATAGCGGGGGGGCCCTACAATGAGCAGTTCTTC. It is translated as CASSRIAGGPYNEQFF.

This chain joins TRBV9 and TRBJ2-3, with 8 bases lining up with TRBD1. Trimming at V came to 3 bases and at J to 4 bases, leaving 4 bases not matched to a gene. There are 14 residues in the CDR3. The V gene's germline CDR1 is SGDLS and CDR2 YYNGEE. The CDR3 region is CASSALTGADTQYF. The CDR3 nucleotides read TGTGCCAGCAGCGCATTGACAGGGGCAGATACGCAGTATTTT.

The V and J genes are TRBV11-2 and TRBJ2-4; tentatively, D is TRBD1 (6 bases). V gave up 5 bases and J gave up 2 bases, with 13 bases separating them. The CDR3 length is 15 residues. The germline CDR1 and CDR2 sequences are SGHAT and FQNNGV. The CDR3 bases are TGTGCCAGCAGCCCGGACAGTTTGTCCAAAAACATTCAGTACTTC. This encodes CASSPDSLSKNIQYF.

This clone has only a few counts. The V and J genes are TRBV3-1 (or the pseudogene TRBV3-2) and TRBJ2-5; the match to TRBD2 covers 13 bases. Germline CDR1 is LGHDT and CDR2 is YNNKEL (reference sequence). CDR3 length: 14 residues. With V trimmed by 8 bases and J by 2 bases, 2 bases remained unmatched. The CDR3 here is CASSGLAGQETQYF. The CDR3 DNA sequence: TGTGCCAGCTCGGGACTAGCGGGGCAAGAGACCCAGTACTTC.

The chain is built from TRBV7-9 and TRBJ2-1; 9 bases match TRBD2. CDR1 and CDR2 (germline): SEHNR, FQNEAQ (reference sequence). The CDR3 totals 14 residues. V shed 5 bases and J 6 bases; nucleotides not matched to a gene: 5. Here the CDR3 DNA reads TGTGCCAGCAGCCTCGGGACTAGCAGCAATGAGCAGTTCTTC. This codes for CASSLGTSSNEQFF.

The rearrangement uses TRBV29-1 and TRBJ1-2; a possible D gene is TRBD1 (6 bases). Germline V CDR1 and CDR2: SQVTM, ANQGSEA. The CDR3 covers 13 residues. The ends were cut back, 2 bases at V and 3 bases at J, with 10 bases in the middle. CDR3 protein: CSVETGYDYGYTF. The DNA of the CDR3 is TGCAGCGTTGAAACAGGGTACGACTATGGCTACACCTTC.

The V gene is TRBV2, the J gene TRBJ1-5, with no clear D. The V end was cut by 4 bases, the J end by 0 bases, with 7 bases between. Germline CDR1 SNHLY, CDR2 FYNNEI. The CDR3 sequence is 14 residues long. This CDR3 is CASSGSTSNQPQHF. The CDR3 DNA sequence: TGTGCCAGCAGTGGCAGTACTAGCAATCAGCCCCAGCATTTT.

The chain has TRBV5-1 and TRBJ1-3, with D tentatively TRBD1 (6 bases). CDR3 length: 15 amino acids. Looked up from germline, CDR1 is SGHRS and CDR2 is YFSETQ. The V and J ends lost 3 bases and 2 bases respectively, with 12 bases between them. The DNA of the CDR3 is TGCGCCAGCAGCTCGGACGGGACACCTGGAAACACCATATATTTT. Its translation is CASSSDGTPGNTIYF.

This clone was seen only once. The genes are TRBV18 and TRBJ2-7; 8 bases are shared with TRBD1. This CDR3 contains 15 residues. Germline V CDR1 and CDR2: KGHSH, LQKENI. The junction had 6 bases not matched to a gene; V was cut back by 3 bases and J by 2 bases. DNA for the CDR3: TGTGCCAGCTCACCCCGGACAGGGAATCCCTACGAGCAGTACGTC. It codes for CASSPRTGNPYEQYV.

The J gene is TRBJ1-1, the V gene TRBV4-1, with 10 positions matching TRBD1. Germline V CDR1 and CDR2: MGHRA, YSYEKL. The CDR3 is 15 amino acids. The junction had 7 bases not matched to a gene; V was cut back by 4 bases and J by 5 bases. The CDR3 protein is CASSPWTGGTTEAFF. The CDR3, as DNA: TGCGCCAGCAGCCCCTGGACAGGGGGAACAACTGAAGCTTTCTTT.

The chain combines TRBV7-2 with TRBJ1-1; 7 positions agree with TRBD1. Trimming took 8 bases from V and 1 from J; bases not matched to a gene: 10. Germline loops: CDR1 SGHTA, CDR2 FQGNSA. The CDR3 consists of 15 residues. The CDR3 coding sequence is TGTGCCAGCCGGGCCCGAGGGGGCTCGAACACTGAAGCTTTCTTT. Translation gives CASRARGGSNTEAFF.

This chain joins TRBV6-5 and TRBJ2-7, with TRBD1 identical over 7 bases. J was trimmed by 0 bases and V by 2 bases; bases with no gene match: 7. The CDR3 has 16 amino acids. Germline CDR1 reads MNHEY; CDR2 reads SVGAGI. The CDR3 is CASSYPDRDSSYEQYV. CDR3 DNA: TGTGCCAGCAGTTACCCCGACCGGGACAGCTCCTACGAGCAGTACGTC.